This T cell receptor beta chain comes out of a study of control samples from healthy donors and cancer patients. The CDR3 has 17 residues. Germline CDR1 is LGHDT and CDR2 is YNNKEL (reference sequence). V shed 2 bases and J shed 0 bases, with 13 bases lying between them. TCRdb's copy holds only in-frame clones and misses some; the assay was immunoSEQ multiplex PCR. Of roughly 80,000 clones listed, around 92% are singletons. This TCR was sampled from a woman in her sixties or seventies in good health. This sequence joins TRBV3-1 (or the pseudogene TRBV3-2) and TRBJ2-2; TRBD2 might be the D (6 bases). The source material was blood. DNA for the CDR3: TGTGCCAGCAGCCAAATTGTTTTAGCGGCGAACACCGGGGAGCTGTTTTTT. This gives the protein CASSQIVLAANTGELFF.